The rows below give T cell receptor beta chains drawn from one sample of a study of human T cells and chemical hapten exposure. TCRdb recomputed calls from the RACE reads with MiXCR, one row per CDR3 protein. The table has 300,000 to 450,000 distinct CDR3 sequences, around 5.5% seen once. The source was whole blood, collected in connection with sensitization to the hapten diphenylcyclopropenone (DPC). The receptors derive from a woman aged 50 to 60 with alopecia areata. Some clones in this sample may be carry-over from other donors' samples. Both conserved end residues are part of each CDR3. A D gene is named only where the DNA matches it firmly. Some rows have no size entry. The others give once, few or many, or a class for an expanded clone.

NA TRBJ2-6 TRBV11-2 many TGTGCCAGCAGCTTATCAGCAAGGGGCTCTGGGGCCAACGTCCTGACTTTC CASSLSARGSGANVLTF
TRBD1 TRBJ1-5 TRBV2 many TGTGCCAGCAGACAGGGGGGTGATCAGCCCCAGCATTTT CASRQGGDQPQHF
NA TRBJ2-2 TRBV24-1 few TGTGCCACCAGTGATATGGGCGCCGGGGAGCTGTTTTTT CATSDMGAGELFF
TRBD1 TRBJ1-6 TRBV7-3 few TGTGCCAGCAGCTCCCTCGGACAGGCGAATTCACCCCTCCACTTT CASSSLGQANSPLHF
NA TRBJ1-1 TRBV2 many TGTGCCAGCAGTGAAGGGCTTGTAGAAGCTTTCTTT CASSEGLVEAFF
TRBD1 TRBJ1-5 TRBV15 few TGTGCCACCAGCTTGGACAGGGGCGGACAGCCCCAGCATTTT CATSLDRGGQPQHF
NA TRBJ2-7 TRBV10-3 many TGTGCCACTGAAGGACAAACCTACGAGCAGTACTTC CATEGQTYEQYF
TRBD2 TRBJ2-3 TRBV27 many TGTGCCAGCAGACGATTAATACTAGCGGGAGGGGTAGATACGCAGTATTTT CASRRLILAGGVDTQYF
NA TRBJ1-1 TRBV28 many TGTGCCAGCAGCACATGGGCGTCGGCTTTCTTT CASSTWASAFF
TRBD2 TRBJ2-7 TRBV5-1 few TGCGCCAGCAGCGAGACTAGCGGGGGGGCCTACGAGCAGTACTTC CASSETSGGAYEQYF
TRBD2 TRBJ2-1 TRBV12-3/TRBV12-4 NA TGTGCCAGCAGCAACAGCGGGGCCTACAATGAGCAGTTCTTC CASSNSGAYNEQFF
NA TRBJ2-4 TRBV13 NA TGTGCCAGCAGCTTCGGTCTGACCCCCAAAAACATTCAGTACTTC CASSFGLTPKNIQYF
NA TRBJ1-1 TRBV6-1 many TGTGCCAGCAAAAGGGAGACTGAAGCTTTCTTT CASKRETEAFF
NA TRBJ1-2 TRBV5-1 many TGCGCCAGCAGCTTGGCCAGATCGGATGGCTACACCTTC CASSLARSDGYTF
TRBD2 TRBJ2-7 TRBV16 few TGTGCCAGCAGCCAATCCGCGGGAGTGGCCGAGCAGTACTTC CASSQSAGVAEQYF
TRBD1 TRBJ1-2 TRBV29-1 NA TGCAGCGTTGAAACACAGGGGGGTCATGGCTACACCTTC CSVETQGGHGYTF
TRBD1 TRBJ2-1 TRBV4-3 many TGCGCCAGCAGCCAAGAATTTACAGGGGGCTGGAATGAGCAGTTCTTC CASSQEFTGGWNEQFF
TRBD1 TRBJ2-7 TRBV6-5 many TGTGCCAGCAGCGGACAGGGGAACGAGCAGTACTTC CASSGQGNEQYF
NA TRBJ1-3 TRBV6-6 NA TGTGCCAGCAGTCTCCAACCCCCCGTATCTAACTCTGGAAACACCATATATTTT CASSLQPPVSNSGNTIYF
NA TRBJ2-7 TRBV28 many TGTGCCAGCAGCGGATTTACGCCCTACGAGCAGTACTTC CASSGFTPYEQYF
TRBD1 TRBJ2-3 TRBV19 few TGTGCCAGTAGTCACAAACAGGGGGATACGCAGTATTTT CASSHKQGDTQYF
NA TRBJ1-1 TRBV7-9 many TGTGCCAGCAGCTTAGAAGGGGTCACTGAAGCTTTCTTT CASSLEGVTEAFF
TRBD1 TRBJ1-1 TRBV6-5 many TGTGCCAGTTCCACAGGGGGTCTCGGGACTGAAGCTTTCTTT CASSTGGLGTEAFF
NA TRBJ2-1 TRBV7-2 many TGTGCCAGCAGCTTAATCCCTAGGGGGTACAATGAGCAGTTCTTC CASSLIPRGYNEQFF
TRBD2 TRBJ2-7 TRBV29-1 NA TGCAGCGGTGGGGGGAATCTAGCGGGAGGTTACGAGCAGTACTTC CSGGGNLAGGYEQYF
NA TRBJ2-3 TRBV3-1 many TGTGCCAGCAGCTCCTGGGGGGCGGATGGAGATACGCAGTATTTT CASSSWGADGDTQYF
NA TRBJ1-1 TRBV5-6 few TGTGCCAGCAGGACTTATCTGACGAACACTGAAGCTTTCTTT CASRTYLTNTEAFF
TRBD1 TRBJ1-2 TRBV20-1 few TGCAGTGCTAGGGACAGGGGGCGGTCGGACTATGGCTACACCTTC CSARDRGRSDYGYTF
NA TRBJ1-4 TRBV6-1 few TGTGCCAGCAGTGAAGGGACAGCAACTAATGAAAAACTGTTTTTT CASSEGTATNEKLFF
TRBD2 TRBJ2-5 TRBV2 few TGTGCCAGCACCAGAGGAGTGCGGGGGGGCCTAGAGACCCAGTACTTC CASTRGVRGGLETQYF
NA TRBJ2-6 TRBV27 few TGTGCCAGCAGTTTGAGACAGCCTCAACGCTCTGGGGCCAACGTCCTGACTTTC CASSLRQPQRSGANVLTF
TRBD1 TRBJ2-7 TRBV6-5 few TGTGCCAGCAGACCGCCGGGACAGTCCTACGAGCAGTACTTC CASRPPGQSYEQYF
TRBD1 TRBJ2-3 TRBV5-1 NA TGCGCCAGCAGCTTTGGACAGGGGATCATAGATACGCAGTATTTT CASSFGQGIIDTQYF
NA TRBJ1-1 TRBV6-1 NA TGTGCCAGCAGCGCCTACCCACAGATGGGGGTCAGGGCTTTCTTT CASSAYPQMGVRAFF
TRBD2 TRBJ2-3 TRBV24-1 many TGTGCCACCAGTGAGGGGGGGGGTCAAGATACGCAGTATTTT CATSEGGGQDTQYF
TRBD2 TRBJ2-1 TRBV20-1 few TGCAGTGCCGTCCCGGGACTAGCGGGGGTGTACAATGAGCAGTTCTTC CSAVPGLAGVYNEQFF
TRBD1 TRBJ2-1 TRBV12-3/TRBV12-4 few TGTGCCAGCAGCCCCGGGACAGGGGTCAATGAGCAGTTCTTC CASSPGTGVNEQFF
NA TRBJ2-6 TRBV12-3/TRBV12-4 many TGTGCCAGCACCCTGGGGGGGCTTGGGGCCAACGTCCTGACTTTC CASTLGGLGANVLTF
NA TRBJ1-2 TRBV4-3 NA TGCGCCAGCAGCCAAGATCGCGGGGGCTTCTACACCTTC CASSQDRGGFYTF
NA TRBJ1-1 TRBV11-2 NA TGTGCCAGCAGCCCGGGACCGTACACTGAAGCTTTCTTT CASSPGPYTEAFF
NA TRBJ2-7 TRBV10-3 NA TGTGCCATCAGTGAATTAAACCGAGCAGACTACGAGCAGTACTTC CAISELNRADYEQYF
NA TRBJ2-2 TRBV12-3/TRBV12-4 many TGTGCCAGCAGTTTAGGTGGGGCGAGCACCGGGGAGCTGTTTTTT CASSLGGASTGELFF
TRBD1 TRBJ2-7 TRBV12-3/TRBV12-4 many TGTGCCAGCAGTACCGGGACAGGGTACGAGCAGTACTTC CASSTGTGYEQYF
TRBD1 TRBJ2-1 TRBV15 many TGTGCCACCAGTCGGGGACAGGTCGACAATGAGCAGTTCTTC CATSRGQVDNEQFF
NA TRBJ2-7 TRBV7-2 few TGTGCCAGCAGCTTAGGGGGACTCAGGTCCTACGAGCAGTACTTC CASSLGGLRSYEQYF